In its sample, the clone carrying this T cell receptor beta chain was seen once. Its antigen is still unknown. Germline V gene lookup returns CDR1 MNHNS and CDR2 SASEGT. The CDR3 totals 15 residues. Trimming took 8 bases from V and 4 from J; bases not matched to a gene: 14. This entry belongs to a study of shared clonotypes between healthy human individuals. Naivety among CD8 cells was defined by CD45RO negativity and positive CCR7 selection, thereby excluding terminally differentiated effector memory CD45RA+ cells. The assay was carried out at the deep level. Clones were read by immunoSEQ multiplex PCR, and TCRdb kept only the in-frame ones, dropping some. The sample carries about 1.9 million clones, around 93% recorded once. Overall study results and limits: Depth of sequencing was expected to influence donor clonotype sharing. The genetic and exposure-history diversity represented was limited by few donors.

The specimen sequenced was naive CD8+ T cells from PBMCs. This rearrangement joins TRBV6-1 to TRBJ2-7; 7 bases fit TRBD1. This sequence was found in a man between 18 and 35 years old in good health. Some clones in this sample may be carry-over from other donors' samples. The CDR3 DNA sequence: TGTGCCAGCGGCCTCCCGGGTACAGGGGTGTACGAGCAGTACTTC. Translated, it gives CASGLPGTGVYEQYF.